This T cell receptor (beta chain) was observed in a study of CD8 T cells in Susac syndrome. The study sequenced TCR beta in blood CD8+ and CD4+ T cells. The RNA, about 0.45 to 1 ug, was put through reverse transcription using random hexamers. TCRdb redid the calling of the immunoSEQ multiplex PCR reads with MiXCR, one entry per CDR3 protein. The data show around 270,000 distinct CDR3 sequences, with around nine tenths seen just once and 0.18% held by the top ten. This CDR3 contains 15 residues. Germline loops: CDR1 MNHEY, CDR2 SMNVEV (reference sequence). Trimming removed 3 bases from V and 5 bases from J; junction bases left unmatched: 8.

The J gene is TRBJ2-5, the V gene TRBV27; 8 positions match TRBD1. Sequencing was done on a sample of CD8+ T cells from PBMCs. The receptor was derived from a human donor with multiple sclerosis. The CDR3: CASSFAGGAWETQYF. In nucleotides, the CDR3 is TGTGCCAGCAGTTTCGCAGGGGGCGCTTGGGAGACCCAGTACTTC.